This TCR beta chain derives from a study of identical twins. Study-wide results and caveats: Alpha sequences that were out-of-frame and twin-shared showed an excess of low generation probability.

This clonotype has more than one count but fewer than ten. Its specificity is unknown. The CDR3 runs 16 residues. From the 5' RACE reads, TCRdb called clonotypes with MiXCR, one entry per CDR3 protein. The sample contains about 890,000 distinct CDR3 sequences, 9% to 15% of which appear only once. These data were also reused for a study on yellow fever vaccine responses in identical twins. That paper states: Each twin's T cell response to the vaccine was reported to look partly convergent and partly personalized.

The chain is built from TRBV21-1 and TRBJ1-1. TRBV21-1 is marked as a pseudogene. This TCR derives from a young woman in good health. Input material: PBMCs. The CDR3 nucleotides read TGTGCCAGCAGCAAAGCAGCCTTCTGCTTGGGCACTGAAGCTTTCTTT. Residues: CASSKAAFCLGTEAFF.